This TCR beta chain was sequenced in a study of shared clonotypes between healthy human individuals. At the level of the study: The donor group consisted of two women and a few men, aged 18 to 49.

Assay used: immunoSEQ multiplex PCR; TCRdb lists only in-frame clones, some missing. There are approximately 2.3 million clones in the sample; 90% to 95% occur only once, and 0.35% to 0.5% lies in the top ten. Germline CDR1 MDHEN, CDR2 SYDVKM. CDR3 length: 13 residues. V dropped 5 bases and J dropped 13 bases, with 18 bases sitting between them. Study-wide points: Shared clonotypes: roughly 5% naive CD4, under 4% naive CD8, around 2.2% memory CD4, roughly 0.4% memory CD8. Naive subsets generally exceeded memory subsets in estimated richness.

A word on this clone: The antigen remains unidentified.

The rearrangement joins TRBV28 to TRBJ2-1; D not resolved. This TCR derives from a man aged 18 to 30 in good health. Some clones in this sample may be carry-over from other donors' samples. Sequencing was done on a sample of naive CD4+ T cells from PBMCs. Subset defined: CD45RA+ positively selected. CDR3 sequence reads: CASSLQTALNQFF. CDR3 DNA: TGTGCCAGCAGTCTCCAGACCGCATTGAATCAGTTCTTC.